This TCR beta chain stems from a study of blood T cell repertoires in COVID-19. Study information: Samples of COVID-19 (acute and convalescent) were obtained from the United States, Italy and Spain.

Original methodology: From reference gene primer amplification, estimates of nucleated cell counts were derived. TCRdb keeps only in-frame clones here, not all; method: immunoSEQ multiplex PCR. D and trimming were read from the DNA, whereas the V and J calls and clone size are those reported in that table. The table lists hundreds of thousands of clones, nearly 90% of them singletons. After removal of 5 bases from V and 0 bases from J, the junction contained 2 bases not matched to a gene. In germline, CDR1 is LNHDA, CDR2 SQIVND (reference sequence). The CDR3 is 14 amino acids. A Seattle source enrolled patients during active infection and followed them longitudinally. Notes on this clone: The sample carries other DNA sequences with the same CDR3.

Input material: peripheral blood. This receptor was identified in a woman in her thirties or forties with COVID-19, enrolled during active disease. The J gene is TRBJ1-1, the V gene TRBV19; 8 nucleotides agree with TRBD1. The CDR3 loop is CASSPDRVNTEAFF. The CDR3 nucleotides are TGTGCCAGTAGTCCGGACAGGGTGAACACTGAAGCTTTCTTT.